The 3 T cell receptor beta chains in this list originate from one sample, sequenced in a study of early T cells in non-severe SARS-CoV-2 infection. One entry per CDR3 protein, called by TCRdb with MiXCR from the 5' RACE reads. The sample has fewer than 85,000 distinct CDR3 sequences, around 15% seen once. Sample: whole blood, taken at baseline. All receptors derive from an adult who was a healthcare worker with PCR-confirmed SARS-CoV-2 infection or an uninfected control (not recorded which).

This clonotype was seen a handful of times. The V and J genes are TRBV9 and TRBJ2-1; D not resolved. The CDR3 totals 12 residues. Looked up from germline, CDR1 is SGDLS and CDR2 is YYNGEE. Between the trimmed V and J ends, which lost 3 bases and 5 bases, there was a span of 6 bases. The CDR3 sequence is CASSAQDNEQFF. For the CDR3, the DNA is TGTGCCAGCAGCGCCCAGGACAATGAGCAGTTCTTC.

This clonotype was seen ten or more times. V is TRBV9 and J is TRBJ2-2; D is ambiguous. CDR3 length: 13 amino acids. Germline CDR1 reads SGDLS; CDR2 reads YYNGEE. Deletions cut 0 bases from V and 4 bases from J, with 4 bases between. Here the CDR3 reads CASSVGGTGELFF. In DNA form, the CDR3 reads TGTGCCAGCAGCGTAGGGGGCACCGGGGAGCTGTTTTTT.

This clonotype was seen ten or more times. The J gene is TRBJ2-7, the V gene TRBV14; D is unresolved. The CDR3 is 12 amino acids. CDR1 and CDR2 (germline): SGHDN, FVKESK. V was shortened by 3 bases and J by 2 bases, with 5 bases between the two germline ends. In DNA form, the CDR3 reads TGTGCCAGCAGCCAGGTTACCTACGAGCAGTACTTC. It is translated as CASSQVTYEQYF.